These T cell receptor beta chains were read from a single sample in a study of T cells after yellow fever vaccination. TCRdb reprocessed the 5' RACE reads with MiXCR, giving one entry per CDR3 protein. The data hold about 500,000 distinct CDR3 sequences, with around a sixth observed a single time. Sequencing used PBMCs, obtained about 5 days after the first yellow fever vaccination. Source of these receptors: a man aged 18 to 29 who received the YFV17D yellow fever vaccine. Both conserved end residues are part of each CDR3. Each record gives: V gene, clone size, CDR3 length, D gene, J gene, CDR3 protein, CDR3 DNA. A D gene is named only where the DNA matches it firmly. Size tells how often a clone was seen (once, few, many) or the class of an expanded clone, and some rows leave it out.

V: TRBV11-2
size: -
length: 13
D: -
J: TRBJ1-1
CDR3: CASSLGAAGQAFF
DNA: TGTGCCAGCAGCTTAGGAGCGGCAGGCCAAGCTTTCTTT

V: TRBV10-3
size: few
length: 13
D: TRBD1
J: TRBJ1-2
CDR3: CAINGRGIYGYTF
DNA: TGTGCCATCAATGGCAGGGGGATCTATGGCTACACCTTC

V: TRBV3-1
size: few
length: 15
D: -
J: TRBJ1-1
CDR3: CASSPGPTIGTEAFF
DNA: TGTGCCAGCAGCCCGGGGCCCACCATCGGCACTGAAGCTTTCTTT

V: TRBV29-1
size: few
length: 11
D: -
J: TRBJ2-1
CDR3: CSPIQGNEQFF
DNA: TGCAGCCCCATCCAGGGAAATGAGCAGTTCTTC

V: TRBV10-3
size: -
length: 14
D: TRBD1
J: TRBJ2-5
CDR3: CAIRDRSAGETQYF
DNA: TGTGCCATCAGGGACAGGAGCGCTGGAGAGACCCAGTACTTC

V: TRBV20-1
size: -
length: 12
D: TRBD1
J: TRBJ2-7
CDR3: CSAGQGVYEQYF
DNA: TGCAGTGCCGGACAGGGAGTCTACGAGCAGTACTTC

V: TRBV4-3
size: few
length: 17
D: TRBD2
J: TRBJ2-3
CDR3: CASSRTSGGPSTDTQYF
DNA: TGCGCCAGCAGCCGTACTAGCGGGGGGCCTAGCACAGATACGCAGTATTTT

V: TRBV5-1
size: once
length: 15
D: -
J: TRBJ1-2
CDR3: CASSFTEVSAYGYTF
DNA: TGCGCCAGCAGCTTTACGGAGGTGTCGGCCTATGGCTACACCTTC

V: TRBV27
size: few
length: 15
D: TRBD1
J: TRBJ2-5
CDR3: CASSLQQGAWETQYF
DNA: TGTGCCAGCAGTTTACAGCAGGGGGCCTGGGAGACCCAGTACTTC

V: TRBV10-3
size: -
length: 15
D: TRBD1
J: TRBJ2-2
CDR3: CAITRQGSNTGELFF
DNA: TGTGCCATCACTAGACAGGGTTCGAACACCGGGGAGCTGTTTTTT

V: TRBV30
size: few
length: 13
D: -
J: TRBJ2-7
CDR3: CAWSVPPSYEQYF
DNA: TGTGCCTGGAGTGTCCCACCGTCCTACGAGCAGTACTTC

V: TRBV20-1
size: -
length: 13
D: TRBD1
J: TRBJ1-1
CDR3: CSATNRGLTEAFF
DNA: TGCAGTGCCACAAACAGGGGACTCACTGAAGCTTTCTTT

V: TRBV3-1
size: few
length: 14
D: -
J: TRBJ2-1
CDR3: CASSQESPSGEQFF
DNA: TGTGCCAGCAGCCAAGAATCTCCGTCTGGTGAGCAGTTCTTC

V: TRBV28
size: many
length: 19
D: TRBD2
J: TRBJ2-1
CDR3: CASSLPGLAGTSSYNEQFF
DNA: TGTGCCAGCAGCCTACCGGGACTAGCGGGGACGAGCTCCTACAATGAGCAGTTCTTC

V: TRBV4-1
size: few
length: 15
D: -
J: TRBJ1-5
CDR3: CASSQEPGSRLAQHF
DNA: TGCGCCAGCAGCCAAGAACCGGGCTCCCGTTTGGCCCAGCATTTT